This TCR beta chain stems from a study of regulatory T cells in long-lasting Graves disease. Study-wide results and caveats: Persistent disease was characterized by preferential usage of TRBV28, TRBJ1-2 and TRBJ2-5.

This clonotype has ten or more counts. The antigen is undetermined. Trimming left V 1 base short and J 2 bases short, with 14 bases between. This CDR3 spans 16 amino acids. Germline V gives CDR1 SGHAT, CDR2 FQNNGV. Assembly of TCR beta libraries relied on iRepertoire HTBI primers together with Arm-PCR of CDR3 regions. A single record per CDR3 protein comes from TCRdb applying MiXCR to the multiplex PCR reads. This sample carries 400,000 to 500,000 distinct CDR3 sequences, under 15% of them seen once, and the ten largest clones take about a sixth. Sample time point: newly diagnosed GD, antithyroid drugs for less than 3 months. From PBMCs, RNA was extracted and then used to make the TCR library. EDTA tubes collected 7.5 to 9.5 milliliters of peripheral blood. This sample also belongs to another study, concerning T cells in Graves' hyperthyroidism and ophthalmopathy. From that report: When the TCR CDR3 underwent first-round RT-PCR, the HTBI primer set was used. Most expanded thyroid clonotypes above 0.001 also appeared in blood.

The TCR sequence derives from a woman aged 25 to 39 with Graves disease. This chain joins TRBV11-2 and TRBJ1-1, with no clear D. The sequences come from peripheral blood mononuclear cells (PBMCs), collected at new diagnosis, from a patient treated with antithyroid drugs. CDR3 coding DNA: TGTGCCAGCAGCTTAGTACTGTATGGAAAAAACACTGAAGCTTTCTTT. This encodes CASSLVLYGKNTEAFF.